Shown below are 11 T cell receptor beta chains from a single sample sequenced in a study of STAT3 mutations in large granular lymphocyte leukemia. The study, taken as a whole, reports: Every T-LGLL patient had at least one immunodominant TCRbeta clonotype.

Their cognate antigens are unknown. Only in-frame clones appear in the TCRdb table, and some are missing; sequencing was by immunoSEQ multiplex PCR. The profile shows under 4,000 clones, roughly 45% of them singletons. The sequenced sample was peripheral blood mononuclear cells. The source of these receptors is a man aged 45-60 years with T-cell large granular lymphocyte leukemia. Some clones in this sample may be carry-over from other donors' samples.

This clone is a singleton in its sample. The J gene is TRBJ1-6, the V gene TRBV5-1; the D is unclear. Germline V CDR1 and CDR2: SGHRS, YFSETQ. The CDR3 has 15 residues. Trimming left V 4 bases short and J 7 bases short, with 15 bases between. The CDR3 DNA follows: TGCGCCAGCAGCATATCAGGACTTCCCAATTCACCCCTCCACTTT. This codes for CASSISGLPNSPLHF.

The gene calls are TRBV9 and TRBJ2-7; 7 bases map to TRBD1. V shed 4 bases, J shed 4 bases, and the junction held 8 bases outside the gene matches. Germline lookup yields CDR1 SGDLS and CDR2 YYNGEE. The CDR3 has 14 amino acids. Here the CDR3 DNA reads TGTGCCAGCAGCCTACGGACAGGCGAGTACGAGCAGTACTTC. Translating gives CASSLRTGEYEQYF.

This sequence joins TRBV7-2 and TRBJ1-6; D remains ambiguous. Germline CDR1 is SGHTA and CDR2 is FQGNSA. V lost 8 bases and J 9 bases, leaving 14 bases between the germline ends. There are 13 residues in the CDR3. In DNA, the CDR3 is TGTGCCAGCGCACTCCCGGGAAGTTCACCCCTCCACTTT. It encodes CASALPGSSPLHF. The entire variable domain, with the rest obtained from reference TRBV7-2 and TRBJ1-6, is as follows: GAGVSQSPSNKVTEKGKDVELRCDPISGHTALYWYRQSLGQGLEFLIYFQGNSAPDKSGLPSDRFSAERTGGSVSTLTIQRTQQEDSAVYLCASALPGSSPLHFGNGTRLTVT.

This rearrangement joins TRBV5-1 to TRBJ2-5, with D perhaps being TRBD1 or TRBD2 (5 bases each). V lost 4 bases to trimming and J lost 1 base, with 17 bases between them. The CDR3 covers 16 residues. Looked up from germline, CDR1 is SGHRS and CDR2 is YFSETQ. CDR3 sequence reads: CASSLSIRDLQETQYF. Here the CDR3 DNA reads TGCGCCAGCAGCCTATCTATACGGGACCTCCAAGAGACCCAGTACTTC.

The CDR3: CAPLVGNEQYF. CDR3 in DNA: TGTGCCCCTCTGGTAGGTAACGAGCAGTACTTC. The chain carries TRBV6-1 and TRBJ2-7; D is unresolved. This CDR3 spans 11 amino acids. Germline V gene lookup returns CDR1 MNHNS and CDR2 SASEGT. V lost 11 bases, J lost 5 bases, and 13 bases lay in between.

The chain uses TRBV4-3 and TRBJ1-2, with D maybe TRBD1 (6 bases). CDR3 length equals 17 residues. V was shortened by 3 bases and J by 1 base, with 18 bases between the two germline ends. Germline V gene data show CDR1 as LGHNA and CDR2 as YSLEER. CDR3 DNA: TGCGCCAGCAGCCACGTTTTGAGGGGGGGAGATAACTATGGCTACACCTTC. It encodes CASSHVLRGGDNYGYTF.

For the CDR3, the DNA is TGTGCCAGCAGCTTAGGGCACCGGGACTCTGGCGCGGATGGCTACACCTTC. This sequence encodes CASSLGHRDSGADGYTF. V is TRBV7-9 and J is TRBJ1-2; perhaps TRBD1 as D (5 bases). V lost 1 base to trimming and J lost 6 bases, with 21 bases between them. This CDR3 has 17 amino acids. From germline, CDR1 is SEHNR and CDR2 FQNEAQ (reference sequence).

This sequence joins TRBV30 and TRBJ1-2, with a tentative D call TRBD1 (6 bases). The CDR3 is made up of 13 amino acids. Trimming cost V 5 bases and J 1 base, with 11 bases left between them. Germline V gives CDR1 GTSNPN, CDR2 SVGIG (reference sequence). The CDR3 coding sequence is TGTGCCTGGGGACAGTTACTTAACTATGGCTACACCTTC. This translates into CAWGQLLNYGYTF.

A word on this clone: The germline gene is not matched at one end of the junction; a read error may be the cause. The chain couples TRBV5-8 to TRBJ2-1, with D possibly being TRBD1 (5 bases). Germline values: CDR1 SGHTS, CDR2 YDEGEE. The length of the CDR3 is 13 residues. CDR3 in DNA: TGCGCCAGCAGCCACCAGGGTTATAATGAGCAGTTCTTC. It codes for CASSHQGYNEQFF.

The chain links TRBV5-1 to TRBJ1-2; the match to TRBD1 covers 7 bases. J lost 3 bases, V lost 4 bases, and 9 bases had no gene match. Germline assignment: CDR1 SGHRS and CDR2 YFSETQ. The CDR3 covers 15 residues. The CDR3 DNA reads as TGCGCCAGCAGCGCCCGGGACAGCATTTACTATGGCTACACCTTC. This gives the protein CASSARDSIYYGYTF. Full variable domain (remainder filled in from reference TRBV5-1 and TRBJ1-2): KAGVTQTPRYLIKTRGQQVTLSCSPISGHRSVSWYQQTPGQGLQFLFEYFSETQRNKGNFPGRFSGRQFSNSRSEMNVSTLELGDSALYLCASSARDSIYYGYTFGSGTRLTVV.

The chain links TRBV27 to TRBJ1-1; unclear D gene. Germline CDR1 reads MNHEY; CDR2 reads SMNVEV (reference sequence). The CDR3 covers 13 residues. Trimming shortened V by 3 bases and J by 0 bases, and 5 bases separated the two germline ends. CDR3 amino acids: CASSFELNTEAFF. CDR3 nucleotide sequence: TGTGCCAGCAGTTTTGAGTTGAACACTGAAGCTTTCTTT.